Following are 6 T cell receptor beta chains from one sample sequenced in a study of T cells in Graves' hyperthyroidism and ophthalmopathy. What was amplified from RNA transcripts were TCR beta CDR3 regions. The study used the HTBI primer set for a first-round RT-PCR of the TCR CDR3. TCRdb ran MiXCR on the multiplex PCR reads and lists one entry per CDR3 protein. The data contain about 560,000 distinct CDR3 sequences, around 46% of them singletons. The source material was peripheral blood or thyroid tissue (not recorded which). The source of these receptors is a woman between 18 and 29 years old with Graves' hyperthyroidism.

The J gene is TRBJ2-7, the V gene TRBV2, with D perhaps TRBD1 (5 bases). This CDR3 contains 14 residues. CDR1 SNHLY and CDR2 FYNNEI come from the germline V gene. V was clipped by 4 bases and J by 2 bases, with 12 bases between them. DNA for the CDR3: TGTGCCAGCAGTGCGTGGGGCAGAACCTACGAGCAGTACTTC. Translating it yields CASSAWGRTYEQYF.

This clonotype was counted only a few times. The chain links TRBV24-1 to TRBJ1-2, with TRBD1 as a possible D gene (5 bases). CDR1 and CDR2 from the germline V gene are KGHDR and SFDVKD. The CDR3 spans 13 residues. Trimming took off 9 bases at V and 7 bases at J, with 17 bases between the two ends. The CDR3 protein is CATSPRGFAGYTF. CDR3 sequence (DNA): TGTGCCACCTCGCCCCGGGGGTTTGCTGGCTACACCTTC.

The chain uses TRBV2 and TRBJ2-7, with 14 positions matching TRBD2. There are 15 residues in the CDR3. CDR1 SNHLY and CDR2 FYNNEI come from the germline V gene. Trimming cost V 7 bases and J 5 bases; bases outside gene matches: 7. The DNA for the CDR3 is TGTGCCAGCAAGGGGACTAGCGGGGGCGATGACGAGCAGTACTTC. This codes for CASKGTSGGDDEQYF.

In regard to this clonotype: This clone may be a read error of a much larger clone one base away. The J gene is TRBJ1-6, the V gene TRBV7-2, with D possibly matching TRBD1 (5 bases). The CDR3 is made up of 13 amino acids. Deletions cut 6 bases from V and 12 bases from J, with 15 bases between. Germline V gene lookup returns CDR1 SGHTA and CDR2 FQGNSA. CDR3 bases: TGTGCCAGCAGTGCCCAGATCCAGGGACCCCTCCACTTT. Translated, it gives CASSAQIQGPLHF.

The genes are TRBV12-3 or TRBV12-4 and TRBJ2-7; unclear D gene. V gave up 3 bases and J gave up 6 bases, with 15 bases separating them. This CDR3 has 14 amino acids. The CDR3 reads CASSLARTSVEQYF. In DNA form, the CDR3 reads TGTGCCAGCAGTTTGGCCCGCACCTCCGTCGAGCAGTACTTC.

This clonotype was recorded many times. The CDR3: CASSEGLDKPNYGYTF. Written as DNA, the CDR3 is TGTGCCAGCAGTGAGGGGTTGGACAAACCTAACTATGGCTACACCTTC. V gene TRBV2 combines with J gene TRBJ1-2, with D perhaps TRBD1 (5 bases). The germline CDR1 and CDR2 sequences are SNHLY and FYNNEI. The germline V and J ends were trimmed by 3 bases and 0 bases, with 14 bases remaining between them. The CDR3 loop spans 16 amino acids.